The present entry profiles one TCR beta chain with its context. This sample is drawn from a study of blood T cell repertoires in COVID-19. CDR3 size: 13 residues. Germline CDR1 reads LNHDA; CDR2 reads SQIVND (reference sequence). Trimming at V came to 3 bases and at J to 7 bases, leaving 1 base not matched to a gene. Assay used: immunoSEQ multiplex PCR; TCRdb lists only in-frame clones, some missing. Among approximately 330,000 clones listed, around 85% were seen once. The V gene is TRBV19, the J gene TRBJ2-5, with 11 bases aligning to TRBD1. The clonotype originates from a woman in her 40s with acute COVID-19. Sequencing used PBMCs or T cells enriched from blood (not recorded which). The CDR3 DNA follows: TGTGCCAGTAGTATCGGGACAGGGGGGACCCAGTACTTC. It specifies CASSIGTGGTQYF.